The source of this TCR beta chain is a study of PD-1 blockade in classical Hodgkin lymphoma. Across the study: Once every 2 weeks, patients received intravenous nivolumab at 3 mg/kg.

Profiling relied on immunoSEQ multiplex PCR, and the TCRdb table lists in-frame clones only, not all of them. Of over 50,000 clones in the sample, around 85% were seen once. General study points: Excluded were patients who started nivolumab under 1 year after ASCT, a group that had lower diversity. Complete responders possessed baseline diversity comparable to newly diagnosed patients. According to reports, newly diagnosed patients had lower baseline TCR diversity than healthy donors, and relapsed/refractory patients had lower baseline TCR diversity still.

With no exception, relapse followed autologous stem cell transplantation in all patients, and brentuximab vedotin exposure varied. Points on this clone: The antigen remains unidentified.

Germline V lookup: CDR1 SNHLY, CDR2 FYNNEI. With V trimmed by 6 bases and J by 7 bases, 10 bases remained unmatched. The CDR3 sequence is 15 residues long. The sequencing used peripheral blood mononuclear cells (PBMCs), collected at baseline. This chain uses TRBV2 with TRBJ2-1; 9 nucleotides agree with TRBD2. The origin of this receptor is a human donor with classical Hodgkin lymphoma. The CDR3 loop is CASSSDLSGSNEQFF. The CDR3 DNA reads TGTGCCAGCAGCTCCGACCTTAGCGGGAGTAATGAGCAGTTCTTC. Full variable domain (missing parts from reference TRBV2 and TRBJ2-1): EPEVTQTPSHQVTQMGQEVILRCVPISNHLYFYWYRQILGQKVEFLVSFYNNEISEKSEIFDDQFSVERPDGSNFTLKIRSTKLEDSAMYFCASSSDLSGSNEQFFGPGTRLTVL.